The clone carrying this T cell receptor beta chain has a handful of counts. Its target is not known. This sample stems from a study of human T cells and chemical hapten exposure. Whole-study context: The use of 2% DPC on roughly 2 cm by roughly 2 cm of upper inner arm skin constituted sensitization. Patch testing was performed with 0.01% DPC on the upper back, with reading at 6 days. Findings and limits, study-wide: In the PT1 data, expanded TCR counts showed a positive correlation with patch test score.

The V end lost 3 bases, the J end lost 0 bases, and 22 bases lay between the germline ends. CDR3 length equals 19 residues. Time point described: patch test 1, 2 weeks after DPC sensitization. Treatment: therapeutic diphenylcyclopropenone sensitization with weekly scalp DPC. In TCRdb, the RACE reads were re-called with MiXCR into one record per CDR3 protein. Of 79,000 or so distinct CDR3 sequences listed, approximately 29% are singletons. The sequences come from whole blood, collected in connection with sensitization to the hapten diphenylcyclopropenone (DPC). This sequence originates from a middle-aged man with alopecia areata. Some clones in this sample may be carry-over from other donors' samples. This chain connects TRBV12-3 or TRBV12-4 to TRBJ2-3; D is possibly TRBD2 (9 bases). The CDR3 nucleotides are TGTGCCAGCAGTTTTACAGGGGGGACTAGCAGATCTAGCACAGATACGCAGTATTTT. Translating gives CASSFTGGTSRSSTDTQYF.